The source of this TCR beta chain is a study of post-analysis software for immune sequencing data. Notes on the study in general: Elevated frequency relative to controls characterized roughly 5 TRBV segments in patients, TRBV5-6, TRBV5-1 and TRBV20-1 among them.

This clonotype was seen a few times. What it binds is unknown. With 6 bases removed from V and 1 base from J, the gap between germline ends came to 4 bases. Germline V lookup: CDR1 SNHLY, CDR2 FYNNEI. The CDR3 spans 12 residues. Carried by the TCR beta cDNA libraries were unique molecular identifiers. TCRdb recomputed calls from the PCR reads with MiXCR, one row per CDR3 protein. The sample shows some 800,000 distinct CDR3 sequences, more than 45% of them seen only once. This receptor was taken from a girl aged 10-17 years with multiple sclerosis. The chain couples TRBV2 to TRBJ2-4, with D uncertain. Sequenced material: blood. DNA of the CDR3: TGTGCCAGCAGGGAGGCCAAAAACATTCAGTACTTC. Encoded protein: CASREAKNIQYF.